This T cell receptor beta chain was captured in a study of T cells after yellow fever vaccination (dated by TCRdb to about 2019). For context, the study as a whole: The SMART-Seq v4 Ultra Low Input RNA kit was used to prepare libraries from fractions with low cell numbers. Bulk TCR alpha and beta repertoires were sequenced longitudinally to track T-cell clones before and after primary and booster YFV17D yellow fever vaccination. Blood was drawn at multiple timepoints before and after primary and secondary immunization, with bulk PBMC replicates and cell subsets isolated. The cohort comprised two healthy male donors, one aged 18 to 30 and one aged 30 to 40 years. On the study overall, not on this receptor specifically: Because the study included only two donors, the extent to which the findings can be generalized is limited. Compared with the primary T-cell response, the secondary T-cell response was weaker but faster, peaking on day 5 rather than day 15. A small share of clonotypes was detected in both CD4 and CD8 compartments, with the overlap likely arising from convergent recombination. Because abundant contaminating clonotypes from the bulk population could be contained in FACS-sorted repertoires, computational filtering was required. Most clones expanded after primary vaccination (approximately 96% of CD4 and 88% of CD8) were re-detected after the booster, suggesting that broad memory maintenance occurred.

Comments on this clonotype: Its specific antigen is unknown. Base-call qualities are not available, and no considerably larger clone is one nucleotide away.

What this sample's treatment or condition label stands for: live attenuated yellow fever vaccine strain. Two biological replicates of bulk PBMCs were collected at each blood-draw timepoint. A standard Ficoll-Paque protocol was used to isolate PBMCs from peripheral blood. RNA was extracted with TriZol from bulk PBMCs, CD4 and CD8 fractions, and dextramer-positive and dextramer-negative fractions. Data came from an Illumina NovaSeq 6000. TCR cDNA was synthesized by 5'RACE template switching, through which a universal primer site and unique molecular identifiers were introduced. cDNA synthesis was primed from both the TCR alpha and TCR beta constant segments. Two PCR steps were used to amplify libraries, with sample barcodes and sequencing adapters being added in the second step. Sequencing of libraries was performed on Illumina HiSeq 2500 (2x100 bp) or NovaSeq (2x150 bp). Regarding the original processing steps: Reads were demultiplexed and collapsed into UMI consensus sequences with MIGEC, and V(D)J alignment was performed with MiXCR. Vaccine-responding clonotypes were identified with edgeR using replicate PBMC samples, with FDR below 0.01 and a log2 fold change above 5 up to day 15 being required. Each bulk clonotype received a CD4 or CD8 identity based on whether the sequenced CD4 or CD8 repertoire contained that clonotype at higher abundance. In-frame beta chains were kept once TCRdb had trimmed the public reads at Q25 with fastp and called clones with MiXCR. One record per CDR3 amino acid sequence lists the most common genes and DNA. TCRdb, not the original authors, processed these V and J calls. The sample records a few hundred thousand distinct CDR3 sequences, more than 3% of which are singletons. The leading ten clones occupy roughly a quarter of the sample.

In the germline V gene (reference sequence), CDR1 corresponds to MNHNY and CDR2 to SVGAGI. Its CDR3 holds 12 amino acids, cysteine through phenylalanine. Only CDR3 DNA is held: 36 bases, read in frame from base 1. V is shortened by 10 bases, J by 4 bases, and the region joining them spans 11 bases. The specimen was PBMCs, collected on the day of the yellow fever booster vaccination. The TCR was taken from a man aged 18 to 35 who received the YFV17D yellow fever vaccine. The chain is made from TRBV6-6 and TRBJ2-1; the D gene identity is not certain. The DNA sequence reads TGTGCCACCTCTGATCAGTACAATGAGCAGTTCTTC. This codes for CATSDQYNEQFF.